A single sample is the source of the 28 T cell receptor beta chains below, sequenced in a study of T cell responses to AZD1222 COVID-19 vaccine. TCRdb's table, derived via immunoSEQ multiplex PCR, lists solely in-frame clones and lacks some. The data contain about 260,000 clones, over 85% of them seen just once; the ten biggest clones take up 0.55%. The sample was peripheral blood, taken on day 0 of AZD1222 vaccination. Receptors originate from an adult in good health.

A single count supports this clone. CDR3 protein: CATSDLVGGGETQYF. The CDR3 bases are TGTGCCACCAGTGATTTGGTTGGGGGTGGTGAGACCCAGTACTTC. The chain joins TRBV24-1 to TRBJ2-5, with D perhaps being TRBD1 or TRBD2 (5 bases each). Germline V CDR1 and CDR2: KGHDR, SFDVKD. The V and J ends lost 0 bases and 5 bases respectively, with 12 bases between them. The CDR3 loop spans 15 amino acids.

The V and J genes are TRBV29-1 and TRBJ2-3; D might be TRBD1 or TRBD2, each matching 5 bases. Between the trimmed V and J ends, which lost 1 base and 8 bases, there was a span of 16 bases. Germline V gene data show CDR1 as SQVTM and CDR2 as ANQGSEA. The CDR3 is 14 residues long. The CDR3 is CSVEGTPGTRTQYF. The CDR3 coding sequence is TGCAGCGTTGAAGGGACCCCCGGGACCCGTACGCAGTATTTT.

This clone was seen once. This sequence joins TRBV3-1 (or the pseudogene TRBV3-2) and TRBJ2-2; TRBD2 agrees at 7 bases. This CDR3 contains 13 residues. Germline CDR1 LGHDT, CDR2 YNNKEL (reference sequence). The junction had 6 bases not matched to a gene; V was cut back by 7 bases and J by 7 bases. The chain's CDR3 is CASTLSGGGELFF. DNA of the CDR3: TGTGCCAGCACCCTCTCGGGGGGCGGGGAGCTGTTTTTT.

This chain connects TRBV7-3 to TRBJ2-1; D gene unclear. The CDR3 runs 14 residues. Between the trimmed V and J ends, which lost 5 bases and 6 bases, there was a span of 14 bases. Germline CDR1 and CDR2: SGHTA and FQGTGA. The CDR3 spells CASSLPGRINEQFF. CDR3 DNA: TGTGCCAGCAGCCTCCCCGGCAGAATCAATGAGCAGTTCTTC.

This sequence joins TRBV21-1 and TRBJ2-7; the table's D call of TRBD2 was not tested on the DNA. TRBV21-1 is a listed pseudogene. The CDR3 has 14 residues. For the CDR3, the DNA is TGTGCCAGCAGCTCCCTACGTGATGTCTTGCAGCAGTACTTC. Its translation is CASSSLRDVLQQYF.

The chain uses TRBV7-2 and TRBJ2-3; no clear D gene. Germline V gene lookup returns CDR1 SGHTA and CDR2 FQGNSA. The CDR3 spans 16 residues. Between the trimmed V and J ends, which lost 5 bases and 8 bases, there was a span of 23 bases. CDR3 sequence reads: CASSQQLMIDSATQYF. The DNA for the CDR3 is TGTGCCAGCAGCCAACAGCTAATGATCGACTCAGCTACGCAGTATTTT.

The chain is built from TRBV28 and TRBJ1-2, with D possibly TRBD1 on 5 matching bases. CDR3 length: 12 residues. The V and J ends lost 5 bases and 5 bases respectively, with 9 bases between them. Germline V gives CDR1 MDHEN, CDR2 SYDVKM. CDR3 protein: CASSPYRYGYTF. CDR3 DNA sequence: TGTGCCAGCAGTCCCTACAGGTATGGCTACACCTTC.

Details on this clone: An end of the junction does not agree with germline; a read error may underlie this. The chain recombines TRBV2 with TRBJ1-1; 7 nucleotides line up with TRBD1. The germline V gene encodes CDR1 SNHLY and CDR2 FYNNEI. The CDR3 has 11 residues. CDR3 sequence reads: CASNNRDSSIF. CDR3 coding DNA: TGTGCCAGCAATAACCGGGACAGCTCCATTTTT.

V gene TRBV2 combines with J gene TRBJ2-1; 11 bases are shared with TRBD2. In germline, CDR1 is SNHLY, CDR2 FYNNEI. The V and J ends lost 5 bases and 4 bases, in that order; junction bases with no gene match: 1. This CDR3 is 14 amino acids long. CDR3: CASSWTSGYNEQFF. The CDR3, as DNA: TGTGCCAGCAGTTGGACTAGCGGGTACAATGAGCAGTTCTTC.

The chain joins TRBV10-2 to TRBJ1-1, with D perhaps matching TRBD1 (6 bases). Deletions cut 3 bases from V and 6 bases from J, with 14 bases between. CDR1 and CDR2 from the germline V gene are WSHSY and SAAADI. CDR3 length: 14 residues. CDR3 protein: CASSEQGRKPEAFF. CDR3 sequence (DNA): TGCGCCAGCAGTGAACAGGGTCGTAAGCCTGAAGCTTTCTTT.

This clone was counted a single time. The chain joins TRBV6-1 to TRBJ2-7, with 7 positions matching TRBD1. The V gene end was trimmed by 0 bases and the J gene end by 12 bases; junction bases not matched to a gene: 2. From germline, CDR1 is MNHNS and CDR2 SASEGT. The CDR3 runs 11 residues. CDR3 DNA: TGTGCCAGCAGTGAAGCACAGGGGAGGTACTTC. This sequence encodes CASSEAQGRYF.

The genes are TRBV29-1 and TRBJ2-7; possibly TRBD1 for D (5 bases). Germline lookup yields CDR1 SQVTM and CDR2 ANQGSEA. Trimming left V 1 base short and J 2 bases short, with 9 bases between. The CDR3 covers 13 residues. The CDR3 loop is CSVEGQSTYEQYF. In DNA form, the CDR3 reads TGCAGCGTTGAAGGACAGAGTACCTACGAGCAGTACTTC.

The rearrangement links TRBV19 to TRBJ2-5, with 10 bases lining up with TRBD1. Germline CDR1 and CDR2: LNHDA and SQIVND (reference sequence). The CDR3 has 18 amino acids. V lost 4 bases to trimming and J lost 7 bases; unmatched junction nucleotides: 18. In DNA, the CDR3 is TGTGCCAGTAGTACATATCCGGCAACCGGGACAGGGGTTGGGACCCAGTACTTC. This translates into CASSTYPATGTGVGTQYF.

This sequence joins TRBV5-1 and TRBJ2-7; TRBD2 aligns across 10 bases. Per germline, CDR1 SGHRS and CDR2 YFSETQ. The CDR3 extends over 15 amino acids. The V and J ends lost 3 bases and 3 bases, in that order; junction bases with no gene match: 6. The CDR3 region is CASSSRVAGGYEQYF. CDR3 bases: TGCGCCAGCAGCTCCCGGGTAGCGGGGGGCTACGAGCAGTACTTC.

This clone is a singleton in its sample. In the same sample, other DNA sequences code for this CDR3. V and J are TRBV6-4 and TRBJ1-1, with a possible D match to TRBD1 (5 bases). Germline V CDR1 and CDR2: MRHNA, SNTAGT. There are 13 residues in the CDR3. Between the trimmed V and J ends, which lost 2 bases and 5 bases, there was a span of 9 bases. The CDR3 loop is CASSDQGGTEAFF. The CDR3 region has the DNA TGTGCCAGCAGTGACCAGGGCGGAACTGAAGCTTTCTTT.

The rearrangement uses TRBV29-1 and TRBJ2-1, with 13 bases aligning to TRBD2. From germline, CDR1 is SQVTM and CDR2 ANQGSEA. The V and J ends lost 7 bases and 7 bases, in that order; junction bases with no gene match: 10. This CDR3 has 15 residues. The CDR3 region is CSGGLAGPGLNEQFF. CDR3 sequence (DNA): TGCAGCGGGGGACTAGCGGGGCCGGGGTTGAATGAGCAGTTCTTC.

This clone was counted a single time. The chain has TRBV28 and TRBJ1-1; D possibly corresponds to TRBD1 (5 bases). The ends were cut back, 3 bases at V and 7 bases at J, with 9 bases in the middle. The CDR3 has 12 amino acids. Per the germline V gene, CDR1 is MDHEN and CDR2 is SYDVKM. The CDR3 DNA sequence: TGTGCCAGCAGTTTGGGGCAAGGTGAAGCTTTCTTT. This codes for CASSLGQGEAFF.

This chain uses TRBV19 with TRBJ2-3; no clear D gene. CDR3 length equals 15 residues. V lost 6 bases and J lost 0, with 13 bases in between. Germline V lookup: CDR1 LNHDA, CDR2 SQIVND (reference sequence). CDR3 amino acids: CASSKTIPSTDTQYF. DNA of the CDR3: TGTGCCAGTAGCAAGACAATCCCTAGCACAGATACGCAGTATTTT.

For the CDR3, the DNA is TGTGCCAGCAGTTCGACTAGCAATGAGCAGTTCTTC. Protein product: CASSSTSNEQFF. The chain employs TRBV28 and TRBJ2-1; a possible D gene is TRBD2 (6 bases). Trimming took off 4 bases at V and 6 bases at J, with 7 bases between the two ends. The germline V gene has CDR1 MDHEN and CDR2 SYDVKM. The CDR3 loop spans 12 amino acids.

V usage is TRBV7-6 and J usage is TRBJ2-7, with 8 bases that match TRBD2. The CDR3 covers 18 residues. Germline values: CDR1 SGHVS, CDR2 FNYEAQ. V lost 1 base and J lost 0; bases outside the gene matches: 11. CDR3 region: CASSLGASGPAFSYEQYF. CDR3 nucleotides: TGTGCCAGCAGCTTAGGCGCTAGCGGGCCTGCTTTCTCCTACGAGCAGTACTTC.

The chain uses TRBV4-1 and TRBJ1-6, with D possibly matching TRBD1 (6 bases). Per the germline V gene, CDR1 is MGHRA and CDR2 is YSYEKL. The ends were cut back, 4 bases at V and 5 bases at J, with 9 bases in the middle. The CDR3 sequence is 14 residues long. In DNA form, the CDR3 reads TGCGCCAGCAGCCCCCGGACAGATAATTCACCCCTCCACTTT. It translates to CASSPRTDNSPLHF.

The chain is built from TRBV28 and TRBJ1-5; D gene unclear. The germline V gene encodes CDR1 MDHEN and CDR2 SYDVKM. CDR3 length: 13 amino acids. Trimming cost V 6 bases and J 0 bases, with 6 bases left between them. The chain's CDR3 is CASRRPSNQPQHF. In DNA form, the CDR3 reads TGTGCCAGCAGACGGCCTAGCAATCAGCCCCAGCATTTT.

The chain is built from TRBV25-1 and TRBJ1-1; weak D call: TRBD1 (5 bases). CDR1 and CDR2 from the germline V gene are MGHDK and SYGVNS. V was shortened by 5 bases and J by 11 bases, with 12 bases between the two germline ends. The CDR3 has 11 amino acids. The CDR3 sequence is CASSPRGDAFF. The CDR3 DNA follows: TGTGCCAGCAGTCCTCGAGGGGACGCTTTCTTT.

The chain uses TRBV7-2 and TRBJ2-3; weak D call: TRBD2 (7 bases). This CDR3 has 14 amino acids. Germline CDR1 SGHTA, CDR2 FQGNSA. V gave up 1 base and J gave up 6 bases, with 11 bases separating them. The CDR3 nucleotides read TGTGCCAGCAGCTTAGTGGGGGGGCTGGATACGCAGTATTTT. This encodes CASSLVGGLDTQYF.

In this sample, this clone turned up once. This rearrangement joins TRBV18 to TRBJ2-1; tentative D call: TRBD2 (6 bases). Germline assignment: CDR1 KGHSH and CDR2 LQKENI. This CDR3 is built from 12 residues. Trimming left V 4 bases short and J 9 bases short, with 10 bases between. The CDR3 loop is CASSHGGTEQFF. The CDR3 coding sequence is TGTGCCAGCTCACATGGAGGGACTGAGCAGTTCTTC.

The rearrangement uses TRBV5-1 and TRBJ1-6, with 7 positions matching TRBD1. V shed 4 bases and J 0 bases; nucleotides not matched to a gene: 4. Germline V gene data show CDR1 as SGHRS and CDR2 as YFSETQ. There are 16 residues in the CDR3. The CDR3 region is CASSTGELSYNSPLHF. In nucleotides, the CDR3 is TGCGCCAGCAGCACAGGGGAACTCTCCTATAATTCACCCCTCCACTTT.

The chain's CDR3 is CASKTANYQPQHF. DNA of the CDR3: TGTGCCAGCAAGACCGCAAATTATCAGCCCCAGCATTTT. This chain uses TRBV28 with TRBJ1-5; D gene uncertain. V lost 7 bases and J lost 5, with 12 bases in between. Germline V lookup: CDR1 MDHEN, CDR2 SYDVKM. This CDR3 contains 13 residues.

V and J are TRBV2 and TRBJ2-2; 8 bases line up with TRBD1. CDR3 length: 14 residues. The V gene's germline CDR1 is SNHLY and CDR2 FYNNEI. The trim removed 8 bases at V and 1 base at J, leaving 3 bases unmatched. The DNA of the CDR3 is TGTGCCAGCGGGGGACAGGAGAACACCGGGGAGCTGTTTTTT. It encodes CASGGQENTGELFF.